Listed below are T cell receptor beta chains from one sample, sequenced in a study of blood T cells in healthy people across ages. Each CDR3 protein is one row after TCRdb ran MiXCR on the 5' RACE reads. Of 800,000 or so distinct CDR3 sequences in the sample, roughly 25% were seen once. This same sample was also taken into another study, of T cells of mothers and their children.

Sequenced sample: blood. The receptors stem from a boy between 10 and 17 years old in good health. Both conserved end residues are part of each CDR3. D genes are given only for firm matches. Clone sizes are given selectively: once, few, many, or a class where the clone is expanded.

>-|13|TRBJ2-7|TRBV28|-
CASSLSPLGEQYF
TGTGCCAGCAGTTTAAGCCCCTTGGGGGAGCAGTACTTC
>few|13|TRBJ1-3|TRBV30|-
CAWTRTDGNTIYF
TGTGCCTGGACCAGGACAGATGGAAACACCATATATTTT
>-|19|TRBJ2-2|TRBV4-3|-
CASSQARVAGALNPGELFF
TGCGCCAGCAGCCAAGCCCGAGTTGCGGGGGCGTTGAACCCCGGGGAGCTGTTTTTT
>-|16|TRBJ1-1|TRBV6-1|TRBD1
CASSLLRRQGETEAFF
TGTGCCAGCAGCCTACTCAGGAGACAGGGCGAAACTGAAGCTTTCTTT
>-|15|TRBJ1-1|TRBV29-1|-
CSVEDRYWGLGFAFF
TGCAGCGTTGAAGATCGATATTGGGGGCTGGGGTTCGCTTTCTTT
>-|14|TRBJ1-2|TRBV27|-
CASRTTGRVGGYTF
TGTGCCAGCAGAACCACAGGACGAGTCGGCGGCTACACCTTC
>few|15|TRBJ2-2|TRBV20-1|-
CSARDAGSNTRELFF
TGCAGTGCTAGAGATGCGGGATCGAACACCCGGGAGCTGTTTTTT
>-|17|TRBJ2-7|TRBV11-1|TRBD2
CASSPRTSGGPLHEQYF
TGTGCCAGCAGCCCTCGCACTTCGGGAGGCCCCCTTCACGAGCAGTACTTC
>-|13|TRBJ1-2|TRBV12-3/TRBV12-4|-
CASSLAQSYGYTF
TGTGCCAGCAGTTTAGCCCAGAGCTATGGCTACACCTTC
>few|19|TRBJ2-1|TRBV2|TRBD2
CASSPRGLRTGGGMNEQFF
TGTGCCAGCAGTCCGCGGGGGTTGAGAACGGGAGGTGGGATGAATGAGCAGTTCTTC
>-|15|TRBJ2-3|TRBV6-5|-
CASSSPQGSTDTQYF
TGTGCCAGCAGTTCTCCACAGGGTTCGACAGATACGCAGTATTTT
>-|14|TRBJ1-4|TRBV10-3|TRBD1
CAIRGTGSNEKLFF
TGTGCCATCAGGGGGACAGGCAGCAATGAAAAACTGTTTTTT
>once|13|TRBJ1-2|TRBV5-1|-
CASSNDGDYGYTF
TGCGCCAGCAGCAACGACGGAGACTATGGCTACACCTTC
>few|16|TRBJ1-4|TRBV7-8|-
CASSLSTATTNEKLFF
TGTGCCAGCAGCTTATCTACAGCGACAACTAATGAAAAACTGTTTTTT
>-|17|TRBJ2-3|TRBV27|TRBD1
CASSWDLTGLRTDTQYF
TGTGCCAGCAGTTGGGACCTGACAGGGTTGAGGACAGATACGCAGTATTTT
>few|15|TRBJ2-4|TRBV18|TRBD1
CASSPQSQGASIQYF
TGTGCCAGCTCACCCCAATCCCAGGGGGCTAGCATTCAGTACTTC
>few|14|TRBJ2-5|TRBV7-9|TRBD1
CASSYGQGAQTQYF
TGTGCCAGCAGCTACGGACAGGGGGCGCAGACCCAGTACTTC
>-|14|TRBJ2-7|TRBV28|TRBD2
CASGLLAGGGEQYF
TGTGCCAGCGGCTTACTAGCGGGGGGGGGCGAGCAGTACTTC
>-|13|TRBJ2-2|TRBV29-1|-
CSVETISTGELFF
TGCAGCGTTGAGACCATCAGCACCGGGGAGCTGTTTTTT
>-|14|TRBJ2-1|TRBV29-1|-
CSVERASSYNEQFF
TGCAGCGTTGAACGGGCCAGCTCCTACAATGAGCAGTTCTTC
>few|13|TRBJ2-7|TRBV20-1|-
CSARGASSYEQYF
TGCAGTGCTAGAGGAGCCAGCTCCTACGAGCAGTACTTC
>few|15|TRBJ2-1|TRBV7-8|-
CASQGHHPKYNEQFF
TGTGCCTCTCAGGGTCATCACCCTAAATACAATGAGCAGTTCTTC
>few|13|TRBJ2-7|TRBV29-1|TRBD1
CSARQGMDYEQYF
TGCAGCGCTAGACAGGGGATGGACTACGAGCAGTACTTC
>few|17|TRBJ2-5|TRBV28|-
CAGHPRGSLKHQETQYF
TGTGCCGGCCACCCCCGCGGGTCACTAAAACACCAAGAGACCCAGTACTTC
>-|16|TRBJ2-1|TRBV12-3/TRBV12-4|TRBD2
CASRPTTSGTYNEQFF
TGTGCCAGCAGACCGACCACTAGCGGGACCTACAATGAGCAGTTCTTC
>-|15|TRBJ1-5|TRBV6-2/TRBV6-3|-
CASSSQGHSNQPQHF
TGTGCCAGCAGTTCGCAGGGTCATAGCAATCAGCCCCAGCATTTT
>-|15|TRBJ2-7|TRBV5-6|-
CASSWAGESRVEQYF
TGTGCCAGCAGCTGGGCCGGGGAGTCCCGGGTCGAGCAGTACTTC
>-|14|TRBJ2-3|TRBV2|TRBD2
CASMTSGVGDTQYF
TGTGCCAGCATGACTAGCGGGGTGGGAGATACGCAGTATTTT
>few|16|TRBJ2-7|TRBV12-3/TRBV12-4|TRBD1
CASSAVDRARSYEQYF
TGTGCCAGCAGTGCCGTGGACAGGGCCCGCTCCTACGAGCAGTACTTC
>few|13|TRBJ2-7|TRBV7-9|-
CASSPTAGNEQYF
TGTGCCAGCAGTCCGACGGCGGGGAACGAGCAGTACTTC
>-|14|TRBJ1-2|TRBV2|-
CASSEARGAGGYTF
TGTGCCAGCAGTGAAGCCCGGGGGGCCGGAGGCTACACCTTC
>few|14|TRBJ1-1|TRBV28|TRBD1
CASNTDRGRTEAFF
TGTGCCAGCAATACGGACAGGGGGCGTACTGAAGCTTTCTTT